Sequencing of this TCR beta chain was carried out in a study of T-cell reconstitution after alpha-beta-depleted transplantation in children. Study-level results: Two months or so post-transplant, alpha-beta T cells reportedly derived from several hundred expanded graft clones.

Preparation of the TCRbeta library used unique molecular identifiers. TCRdb recomputed calls from the PCR reads with MiXCR, one row per CDR3 protein. The profile shows some 130,000 distinct CDR3 sequences, around a tenth of them singletons. Turning to this clonotype: Its antigen is not identified.

Germline V gives CDR1 DFQATT, CDR2 SNEGSKA (reference sequence). V lost 2 bases and J lost 0, with 10 bases in between. This CDR3 region has 15 residues. The sequencing here drew on PBMCs, mostly from graft donor cells, taken 180 days after TCRalphabeta/CD19-depleted stem cell transplant. V is TRBV20-1 and J is TRBJ2-2; the D gene is possibly TRBD1 (5 bases). This TCR was sampled from a girl under three years old who had a stem cell transplant for combined immunodeficiency, so the T cells may come from the graft donor. In DNA form, the CDR3 reads TGCAGTGCTAGACGCCAGGGCCCGAACACCGGGGAGCTGTTTTTT. Translating gives CSARRQGPNTGELFF.